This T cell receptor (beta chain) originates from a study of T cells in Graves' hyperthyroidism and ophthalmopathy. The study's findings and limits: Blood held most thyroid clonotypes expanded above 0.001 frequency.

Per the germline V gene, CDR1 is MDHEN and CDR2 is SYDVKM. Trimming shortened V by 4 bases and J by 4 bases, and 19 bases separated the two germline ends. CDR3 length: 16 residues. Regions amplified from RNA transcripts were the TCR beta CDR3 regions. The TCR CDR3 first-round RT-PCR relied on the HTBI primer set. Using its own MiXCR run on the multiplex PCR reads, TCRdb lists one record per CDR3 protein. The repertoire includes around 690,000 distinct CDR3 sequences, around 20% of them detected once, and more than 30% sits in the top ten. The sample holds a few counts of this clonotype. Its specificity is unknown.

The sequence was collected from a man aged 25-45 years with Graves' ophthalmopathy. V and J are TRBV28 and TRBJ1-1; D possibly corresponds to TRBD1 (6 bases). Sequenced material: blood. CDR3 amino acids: CASSSFKGHLPTEAFF. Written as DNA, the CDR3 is TGTGCCAGCAGTTCGTTTAAGGGACACCTACCCACTGAAGCTTTCTTT.